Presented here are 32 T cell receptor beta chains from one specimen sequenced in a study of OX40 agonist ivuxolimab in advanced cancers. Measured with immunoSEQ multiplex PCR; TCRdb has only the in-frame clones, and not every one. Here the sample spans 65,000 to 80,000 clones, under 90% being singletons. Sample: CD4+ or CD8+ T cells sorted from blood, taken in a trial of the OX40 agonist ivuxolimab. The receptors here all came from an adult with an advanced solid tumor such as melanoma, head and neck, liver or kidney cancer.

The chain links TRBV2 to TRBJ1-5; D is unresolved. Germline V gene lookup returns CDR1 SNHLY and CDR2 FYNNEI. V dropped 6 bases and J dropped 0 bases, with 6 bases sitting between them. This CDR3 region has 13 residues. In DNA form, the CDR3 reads TGTGCCAGCAGAGGGCATAGCAATCAGCCCCAGCATTTT. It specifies CASRGHSNQPQHF.

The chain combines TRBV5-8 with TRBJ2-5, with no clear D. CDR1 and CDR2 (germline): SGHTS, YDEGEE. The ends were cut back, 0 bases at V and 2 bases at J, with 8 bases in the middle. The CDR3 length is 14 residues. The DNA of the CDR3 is TGTGCCAGCAGCTTGGGACCCACACAAGAGACCCAGTACTTC. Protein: CASSLGPTQETQYF. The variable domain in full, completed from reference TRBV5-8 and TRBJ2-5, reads EAGVTQSPTHLIKTRGQQATLRCSPISGHTSVYWYQQALGLGLQFLLWYDEGEERNRGNFPPRFSGRQFPNYSSELNVNALELEDSALYLCASSLGPTQETQYFGPGTRLLVL.

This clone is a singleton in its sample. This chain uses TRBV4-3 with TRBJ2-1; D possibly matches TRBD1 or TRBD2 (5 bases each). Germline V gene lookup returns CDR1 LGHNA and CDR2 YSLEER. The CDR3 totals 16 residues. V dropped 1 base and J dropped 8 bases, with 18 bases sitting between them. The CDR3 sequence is CASSQVWGIGIHEQFF. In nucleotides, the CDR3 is TGCGCCAGCAGCCAAGTCTGGGGGATAGGGATCCATGAGCAGTTCTTC.

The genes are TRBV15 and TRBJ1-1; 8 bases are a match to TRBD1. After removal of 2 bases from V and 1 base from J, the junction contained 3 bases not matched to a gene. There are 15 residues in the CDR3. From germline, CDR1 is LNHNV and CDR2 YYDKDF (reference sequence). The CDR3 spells CATSRSDRGNTEAFF. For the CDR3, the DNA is TGTGCCACCAGCAGAAGCGACAGGGGGAACACTGAAGCTTTCTTT.

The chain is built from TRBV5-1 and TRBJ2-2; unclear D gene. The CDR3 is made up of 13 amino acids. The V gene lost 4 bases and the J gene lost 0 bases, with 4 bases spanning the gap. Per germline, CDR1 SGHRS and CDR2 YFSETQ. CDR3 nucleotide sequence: TGCGCCAGCAGCGCCGCGAACACCGGGGAGCTGTTTTTT. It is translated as CASSAANTGELFF.

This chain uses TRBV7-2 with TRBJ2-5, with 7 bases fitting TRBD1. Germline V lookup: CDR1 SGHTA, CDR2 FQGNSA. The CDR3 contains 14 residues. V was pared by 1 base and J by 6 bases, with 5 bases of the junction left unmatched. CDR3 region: CASSLGRQGKTQYF. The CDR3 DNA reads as TGTGCCAGCAGCTTAGGAAGACAGGGAAAGACCCAGTACTTC. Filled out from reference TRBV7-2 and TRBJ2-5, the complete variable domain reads GAGVSQSPSNKVTEKGKDVELRCDPISGHTALYWYRQSLGQGLEFLIYFQGNSAPDKSGLPSDRFSAERTGGSVSTLTIQRTQQEDSAVYLCASSLGRQGKTQYFGPGTRLLVL.

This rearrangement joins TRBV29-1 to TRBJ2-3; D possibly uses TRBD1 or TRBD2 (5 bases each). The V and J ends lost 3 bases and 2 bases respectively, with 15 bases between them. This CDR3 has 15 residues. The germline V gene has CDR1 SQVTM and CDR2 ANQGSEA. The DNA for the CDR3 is TGCAGCGTTGATGTGGGGGACGTAAACACAGATACGCAGTATTTT. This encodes CSVDVGDVNTDTQYF.

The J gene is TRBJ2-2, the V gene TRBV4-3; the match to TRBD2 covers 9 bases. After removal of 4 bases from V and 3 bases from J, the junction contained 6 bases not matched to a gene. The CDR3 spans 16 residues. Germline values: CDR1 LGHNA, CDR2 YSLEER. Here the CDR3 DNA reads TGCGCCAGCAGCCGCCGGACTAGCGTTTACACCGGGGAGCTGTTTTTT. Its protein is CASSRRTSVYTGELFF.

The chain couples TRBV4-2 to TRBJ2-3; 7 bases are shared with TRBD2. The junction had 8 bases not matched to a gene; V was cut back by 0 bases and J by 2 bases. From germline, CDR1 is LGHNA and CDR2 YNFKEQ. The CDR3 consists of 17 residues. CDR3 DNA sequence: TGTGCCAGCAGCCAAGAGGGGTTCGCGGGGGACACAGATACGCAGTATTTT. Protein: CASSQEGFAGDTDTQYF.

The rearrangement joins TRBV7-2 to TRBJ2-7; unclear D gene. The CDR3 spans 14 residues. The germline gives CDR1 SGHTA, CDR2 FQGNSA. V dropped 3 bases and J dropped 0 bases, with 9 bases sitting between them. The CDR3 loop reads CASSLQLVSYEQYF. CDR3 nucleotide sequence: TGTGCCAGCAGCTTGCAGTTAGTCTCCTACGAGCAGTACTTC.

CDR3 sequence: CASSSQVAYEQYF. CDR3 nucleotide sequence: TGTGCCAGCAGTTCACAGGTTGCCTACGAGCAGTACTTC. This chain links TRBV27 with TRBJ2-7; D might be TRBD1 (5 bases). Germline CDR1 MNHEY, CDR2 SMNVEV (reference sequence). The germline V and J ends were trimmed by 4 bases and 2 bases, with 9 bases remaining between them. This CDR3 has 13 residues.

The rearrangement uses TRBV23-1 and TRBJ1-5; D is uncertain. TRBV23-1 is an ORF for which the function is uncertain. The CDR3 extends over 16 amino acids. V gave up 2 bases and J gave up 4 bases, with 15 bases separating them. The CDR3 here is CASSQIGVHENQPQHF. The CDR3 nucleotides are TGCGCCAGCAGTCAAATCGGCGTTCACGAGAATCAGCCCCAGCATTTT.

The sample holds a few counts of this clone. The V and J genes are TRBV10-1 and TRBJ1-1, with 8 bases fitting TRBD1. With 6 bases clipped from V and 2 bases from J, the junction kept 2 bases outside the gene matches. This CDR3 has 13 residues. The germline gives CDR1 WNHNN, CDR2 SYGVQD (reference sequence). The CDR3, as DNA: TGCGCCAGCAGCGGACAGGGAAACACTGAAGCTTTCTTT. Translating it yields CASSGQGNTEAFF.

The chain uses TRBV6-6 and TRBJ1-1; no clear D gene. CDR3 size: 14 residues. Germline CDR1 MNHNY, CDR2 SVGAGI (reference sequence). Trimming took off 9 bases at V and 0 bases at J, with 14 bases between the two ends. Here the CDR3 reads CASSIHIMNTEAFF. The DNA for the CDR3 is TGTGCCAGTTCGATACACATTATGAACACTGAAGCTTTCTTT.

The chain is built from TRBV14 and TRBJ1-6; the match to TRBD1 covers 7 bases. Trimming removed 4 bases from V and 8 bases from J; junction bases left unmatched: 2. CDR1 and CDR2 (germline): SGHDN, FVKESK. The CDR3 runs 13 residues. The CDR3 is CASSRDRDSPLHF. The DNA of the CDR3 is TGTGCCAGCAGCCGGGACAGAGATTCACCCCTCCACTTT.

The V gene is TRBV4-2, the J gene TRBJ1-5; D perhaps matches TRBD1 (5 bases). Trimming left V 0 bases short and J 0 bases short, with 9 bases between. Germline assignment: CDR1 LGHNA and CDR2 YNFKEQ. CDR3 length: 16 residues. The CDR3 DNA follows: TGTGCCAGCAGCCAAGATGAGGGGCTTAGCAATCAGCCCCAGCATTTT. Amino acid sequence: CASSQDEGLSNQPQHF.

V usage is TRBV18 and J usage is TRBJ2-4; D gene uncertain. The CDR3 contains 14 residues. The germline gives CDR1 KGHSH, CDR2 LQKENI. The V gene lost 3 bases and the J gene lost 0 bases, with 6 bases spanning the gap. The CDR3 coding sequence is TGTGCCAGCTCACCGGACGCAGCCAAAAACATTCAGTACTTC. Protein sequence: CASSPDAAKNIQYF.

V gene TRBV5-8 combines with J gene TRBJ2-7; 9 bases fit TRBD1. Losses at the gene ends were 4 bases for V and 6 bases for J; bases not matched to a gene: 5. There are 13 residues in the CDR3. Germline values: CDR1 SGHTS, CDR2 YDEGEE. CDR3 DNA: TGTGCCAGCAGCAAGGGACAGGGAGGCGAGCAGTACTTC. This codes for CASSKGQGGEQYF.

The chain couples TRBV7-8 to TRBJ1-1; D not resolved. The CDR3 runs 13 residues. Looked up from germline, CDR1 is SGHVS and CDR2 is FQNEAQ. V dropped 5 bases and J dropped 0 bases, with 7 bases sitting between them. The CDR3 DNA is TGTGCCAGCAGCCGGGGTTTGAACACTGAAGCTTTCTTT. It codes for CASSRGLNTEAFF.

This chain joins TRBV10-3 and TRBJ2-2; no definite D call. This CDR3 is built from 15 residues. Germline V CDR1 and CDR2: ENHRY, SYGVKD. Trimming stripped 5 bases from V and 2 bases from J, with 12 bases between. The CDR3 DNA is TGTGCCATCAGTCCCTCAATGGGTAACACCGGGGAGCTGTTTTTT. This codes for CAISPSMGNTGELFF.

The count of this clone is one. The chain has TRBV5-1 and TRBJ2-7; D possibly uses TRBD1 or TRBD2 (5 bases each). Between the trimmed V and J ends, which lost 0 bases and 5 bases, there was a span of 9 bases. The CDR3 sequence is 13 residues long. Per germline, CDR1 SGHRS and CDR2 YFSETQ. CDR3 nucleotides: TGCGCCAGCAGCTTGGAAGGGACCCACGAGCAGTACTTC. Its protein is CASSLEGTHEQYF.

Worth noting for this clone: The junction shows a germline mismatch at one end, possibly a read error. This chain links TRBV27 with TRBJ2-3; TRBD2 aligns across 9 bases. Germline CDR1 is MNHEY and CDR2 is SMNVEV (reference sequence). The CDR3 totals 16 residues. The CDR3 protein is CASNLGLAGTTDTQYF. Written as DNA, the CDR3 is TGTGCCAGCAATTTAGGGCTAGCGGGGACCACAGATACGCAGTATTTT.

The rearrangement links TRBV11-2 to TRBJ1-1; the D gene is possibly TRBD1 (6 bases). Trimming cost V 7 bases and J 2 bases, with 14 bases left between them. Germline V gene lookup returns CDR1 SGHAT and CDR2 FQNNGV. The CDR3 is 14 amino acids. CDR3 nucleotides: TGTGCCAGCACCCGACAGGAGGATAACACTGAAGCTTTCTTT. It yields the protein CASTRQEDNTEAFF.

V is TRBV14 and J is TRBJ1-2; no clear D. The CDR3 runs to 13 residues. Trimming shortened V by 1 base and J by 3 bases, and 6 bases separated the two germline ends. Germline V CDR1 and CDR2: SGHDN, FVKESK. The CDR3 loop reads CASSQGGYYGYTF. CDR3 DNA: TGTGCCAGCAGCCAAGGCGGCTACTATGGCTACACCTTC.

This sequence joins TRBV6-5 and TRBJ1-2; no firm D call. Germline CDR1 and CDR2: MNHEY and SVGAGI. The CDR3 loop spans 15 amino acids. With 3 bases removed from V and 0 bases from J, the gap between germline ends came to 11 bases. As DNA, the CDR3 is TGTGCCAGCAGTTATTATGGATTCTCTAACTATGGCTACACCTTC. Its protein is CASSYYGFSNYGYTF.

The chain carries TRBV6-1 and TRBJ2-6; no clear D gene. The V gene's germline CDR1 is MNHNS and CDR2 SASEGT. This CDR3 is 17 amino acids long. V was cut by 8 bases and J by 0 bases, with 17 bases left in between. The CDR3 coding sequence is TGTGCCAGCGGTGGGTGGGGTTTTTCCTCTGGGGCCAACGTCCTGACTTTC. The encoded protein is CASGGWGFSSGANVLTF.

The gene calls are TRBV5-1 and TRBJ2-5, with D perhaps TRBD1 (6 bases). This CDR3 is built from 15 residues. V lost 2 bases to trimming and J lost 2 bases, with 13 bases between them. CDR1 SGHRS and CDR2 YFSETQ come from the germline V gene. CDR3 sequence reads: CASSFQGSPQETQYF. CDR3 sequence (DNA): TGCGCCAGCAGCTTTCAGGGGTCACCTCAAGAGACCCAGTACTTC.

CDR3 nucleotides: TGTGCCAGCAGCGCCAACGCCCATATTTTTGCGGGCTCACCCCTCCACTTT. Amino acids: CASSANAHIFAGSPLHF. The V gene is TRBV9, the J gene TRBJ1-6; unclear D gene. Germline assignment: CDR1 SGDLS and CDR2 YYNGEE. This CDR3 spans 17 amino acids. Trimming cost V 3 bases and J 10 bases, with 23 bases left between them.

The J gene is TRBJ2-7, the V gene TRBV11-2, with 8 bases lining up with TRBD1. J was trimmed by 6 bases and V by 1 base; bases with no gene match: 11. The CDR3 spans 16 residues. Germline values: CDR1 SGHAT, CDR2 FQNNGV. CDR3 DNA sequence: TGTGCCAGCAGCTTAGTGCAGGGGGCTATGTCTTTCGAGCAGTACTTC. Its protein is CASSLVQGAMSFEQYF.

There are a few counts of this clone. The CDR3 bases are TGTGCCAGCAGCACCAGCGGGAGAAGCACAGATACGCAGTATTTT. Its protein is CASSTSGRSTDTQYF. This chain connects TRBV9 to TRBJ2-3, with 8 bases that match TRBD2. The CDR3 contains 15 residues. J gave up 0 bases and V 4 bases, and 4 bases lay outside the gene matches. Looked up from germline, CDR1 is SGDLS and CDR2 is YYNGEE.

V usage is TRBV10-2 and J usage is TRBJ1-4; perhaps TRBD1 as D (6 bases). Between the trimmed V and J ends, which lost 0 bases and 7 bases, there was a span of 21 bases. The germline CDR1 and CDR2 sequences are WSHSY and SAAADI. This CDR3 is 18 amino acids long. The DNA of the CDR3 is TGCGCCAGCAGTGAGTCGTCCGGGGGGCCGGCGATAGGTGAAAAACTGTTTTTT. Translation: CASSESSGGPAIGEKLFF.

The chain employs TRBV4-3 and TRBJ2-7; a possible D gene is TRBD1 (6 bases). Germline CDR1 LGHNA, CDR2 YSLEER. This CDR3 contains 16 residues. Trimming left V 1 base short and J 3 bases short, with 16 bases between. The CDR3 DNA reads TGCGCCAGCAGCCAAGTTAACGTACAGGGAAACTACGAGCAGTACTTC. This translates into CASSQVNVQGNYEQYF.